One sample yielded the 21 T cell receptor beta chains listed below, sequenced in a study of shared clonotypes between healthy human individuals. The repertoire was sequenced with immunoSEQ multiplex PCR; TCRdb's copy has only in-frame clones and lacks some. The repertoire consists of hundreds of thousands of clones, with about 97% occurring once and the leading ten covering 0.057%. Sequencing input: naive CD4+ T cells sorted from blood. The subset here: CD45RA+ positively selected. These receptors were taken from a woman between 25 and 40 years old in good health.

On this clone itself: The sample holds other DNA sequences that translate to the same CDR3. The rearrangement joins TRBV5-5 to TRBJ2-7; D is uncertain. V shed 0 bases and J shed 4 bases, with 5 bases lying between them. CDR3 size: 12 residues. Germline lookup yields CDR1 SGHKS and CDR2 YYEKEE (reference sequence). CDR3 in DNA: TGTGCCAGCAGCTTGGAAGGTTACGAGCAGTACTTC. This encodes CASSLEGYEQYF. Full variable domain (remainder filled in from reference TRBV5-5 and TRBJ2-7): DAGVTQSPTHLIKTRGQQVTLRCSPISGHKSVSWYQQVLGQGPQFIFQYYEKEERGRGNFPDRFSARQFPNYSSELNVNALLLGDSALYLCASSLEGYEQYFGPGTRLTVT.

CDR3 DNA: TGTGCCAACAGGGAGGGCCCGATTCAGCCCCAGCATTTT. As protein: CANREGPIQPQHF. The chain combines TRBV28 with TRBJ1-5; perhaps TRBD1 as D (6 bases). The CDR3 is made up of 13 amino acids. CDR1 MDHEN and CDR2 SYDVKM come from the germline V gene. Trimming took 10 bases from V and 6 from J, leaving 16 bases between them.

This rearrangement joins TRBV18 to TRBJ1-2; D call uncertain. CDR1 is KGHSH, CDR2 LQKENI, per germline. V was shortened by 3 bases and J by 2 bases, with 7 bases between the two germline ends. CDR3 length: 13 amino acids. CDR3 sequence reads: CASSPTRNYGYTF. In DNA form, the CDR3 reads TGTGCCAGCTCACCTACACGGAACTATGGCTACACCTTC. The variable domain in full, completed from reference TRBV18 and TRBJ1-2, reads NAGVMQNPRHLVRRRGQEARLRCSPMKGHSHVYWYRQLPEEGLKFMVYLQKENIIDESGMPKERFSAEFPKEGPSILRIQQVVRGDSAAYFCASSPTRNYGYTFGSGTRLTVV.

The chain joins TRBV2 to TRBJ2-3; 8 positions agree with TRBD2. Germline assignment: CDR1 SNHLY and CDR2 FYNNEI. The CDR3 covers 16 residues. Losses at the gene ends were 6 bases for V and 4 bases for J; bases not matched to a gene: 12. Written as DNA, the CDR3 is TGTGCCAGCAGCGCAAACCTAGCGGGCGGGGCAGATACGCAGTATTTT. Translation: CASSANLAGGADTQYF.

The chain couples TRBV7-8 to TRBJ2-5; D ambiguous. CDR3 length: 15 residues. Germline V CDR1 and CDR2: SGHVS, FQNEAQ. V lost 1 base and J 5 bases, leaving 14 bases between the germline ends. The CDR3 sequence is CASSLDRAREETQYF. In nucleotides, the CDR3 is TGTGCCAGCAGCTTAGACCGGGCGAGAGAGGAGACCCAGTACTTC.

This chain connects TRBV5-1 to TRBJ2-2, with no clear D. The germline CDR1 and CDR2 sequences are SGHRS and YFSETQ. This CDR3 spans 15 amino acids. With 4 bases removed from V and 5 bases from J, the gap between germline ends came to 15 bases. CDR3 in amino acids: CASSPEAHGTGELFF. The CDR3 nucleotides are TGCGCCAGCAGCCCCGAGGCACACGGAACCGGGGAGCTGTTTTTT.

The chain employs TRBV19 and TRBJ2-7, with no clear D. Germline CDR1 LNHDA, CDR2 SQIVND (reference sequence). V lost 4 bases and J lost 6, with 13 bases in between. The CDR3 sequence is 13 residues long. In nucleotides, the CDR3 is TGTGCCAGTAGTACCCACACGTCTGGCGAGCAGTACTTC. Translating it yields CASSTHTSGEQYF.

J is TRBJ1-2 and V is TRBV5-1; D gene unclear. Germline loops: CDR1 SGHRS, CDR2 YFSETQ. The V end was cut by 0 bases, the J end by 5 bases, with 11 bases between. The CDR3 runs 14 residues. The CDR3 here is CASSLAETSYGYTF. Written as DNA, the CDR3 is TGCGCCAGCAGCTTGGCCGAGACCTCATATGGCTACACCTTC.

The chain employs TRBV27 and TRBJ2-3; 9 nucleotides line up with TRBD1. Germline CDR1 reads MNHEY; CDR2 reads SMNVEV (reference sequence). Trimming at V came to 0 bases and at J to 8 bases, leaving 9 bases not matched to a gene. The CDR3 consists of 16 residues. CDR3 DNA sequence: TGTGCCAGCAGTTTATCCGGGACAGGGAAAGGGGGTACGCAGTATTTT. Translation: CASSLSGTGKGGTQYF.

This clone was counted between two and nine times. This rearrangement joins TRBV11-2 to TRBJ2-3; the match to TRBD2 covers 15 bases. Looked up from germline, CDR1 is SGHAT and CDR2 is FQNNGV. The CDR3 is 18 residues long. Trimming at V came to 2 bases and at J to 4 bases, leaving 7 bases not matched to a gene. The CDR3 DNA is TGTGCCAGCAGCTTATGGACTAGCGGGAGGGCCATCGCAGATACGCAGTATTTT. Protein sequence: CASSLWTSGRAIADTQYF.

The chain combines TRBV28 with TRBJ1-5; 9 bases are shared with TRBD1. J was trimmed by 8 bases and V by 5 bases; bases with no gene match: 13. The CDR3 extends over 16 amino acids. CDR1 MDHEN and CDR2 SYDVKM come from the germline V gene. As DNA, the CDR3 is TGTGCCAGCAGTAGGAGAGGACAGGGGAGAATGGAGCCCCAGCATTTT. It translates to CASSRRGQGRMEPQHF.

This clone was picked up one time. The chain recombines TRBV5-1 with TRBJ2-5; no clear D. This CDR3 region has 14 residues. Trimming removed 0 bases from V and 1 base from J, with 7 bases in between. From germline, CDR1 is SGHRS and CDR2 YFSETQ. This CDR3 reads CASSLAPVQETQYF. In nucleotides, the CDR3 is TGCGCCAGCAGCTTGGCCCCCGTCCAAGAGACCCAGTACTTC.

This chain joins TRBV30 and TRBJ1-1; TRBD1 matches at 7 bases. This CDR3 has 14 amino acids. The V and J ends lost 4 bases and 7 bases, in that order; junction bases with no gene match: 12. Germline values: CDR1 GTSNPN, CDR2 SVGIG (reference sequence). CDR3 amino acids: CAWNTHRGLGEAFF. In nucleotides, the CDR3 is TGTGCCTGGAACACACACAGGGGACTGGGTGAAGCTTTCTTT. The whole variable domain, remainder taken from reference TRBV30 and TRBJ1-1, is SQTIHQWPATLVQPVGSPLSLECTVEGTSNPNLYWYRQAAGRGLQLLFYSVGIGQISSEVPQNLSASRPQDRQFILSSKKLLLSDSGFYLCAWNTHRGLGEAFFGQGTRLTVV.

The V call is TRBV19, the J call TRBJ1-2; D is ambiguous. From germline, CDR1 is LNHDA and CDR2 SQIVND (reference sequence). V lost 5 bases to trimming and J lost 3 bases, with 13 bases between them. This CDR3 has 14 residues. CDR3 coding DNA: TGTGCCAGTAGTGTTTCTACCGGGGACTATGGCTACACCTTC. It is translated as CASSVSTGDYGYTF.

This clone came up once. The genes are TRBV15 and TRBJ2-3; D is unresolved. The CDR3 sequence is 14 residues long. Germline V CDR1 and CDR2: LNHNV, YYDKDF (reference sequence). The ends were cut back, 5 bases at V and 0 bases at J, with 9 bases in the middle. The CDR3 DNA reads TGTGCCACCAGCTCACGCCGGAGCACAGATACGCAGTATTTT. Amino acids: CATSSRRSTDTQYF.

This sequence joins TRBV28 and TRBJ2-2; 10 bases agree with TRBD1. The J segment lost 7 bases and the V segment lost 5 bases, leaving 4 bases of the junction unmatched. CDR1 is MDHEN, CDR2 SYDVKM, per germline. This CDR3 spans 14 amino acids. The CDR3 DNA reads as TGTGCCAGCAGTCCCGGACAGGGGGTCGGGGAGCTGTTTTTT. Protein sequence: CASSPGQGVGELFF.

As for this clone: Other nucleotide sequences in the sample specify the same CDR3. J is TRBJ2-7 and V is TRBV2; 8 bases are shared with TRBD1. The junction had 0 bases not matched to a gene; V was cut back by 4 bases and J by 4 bases. CDR1 is SNHLY, CDR2 FYNNEI, per germline. The CDR3 has 12 residues. The CDR3 region is CASSGQGYEQYF. In DNA form, the CDR3 reads TGTGCCAGCAGTGGACAGGGGTACGAGCAGTACTTC.

To note about this clone: In the same sample, other DNA sequences code for this CDR3. The chain uses TRBV18 and TRBJ2-7; the match to TRBD2 covers 11 bases. From germline, CDR1 is KGHSH and CDR2 LQKENI. V dropped 0 bases and J dropped 3; count of bases not matched to a gene: 1. The length of the CDR3 is 15 residues. The chain's CDR3 is CASSPPGLADYEQYF. CDR3 sequence (DNA): TGTGCCAGCTCACCACCGGGACTAGCGGACTACGAGCAGTACTTC.

This clone was recorded only once. V usage is TRBV6-4 and J usage is TRBJ2-3; 8 bases agree with TRBD2. Germline trimming cut 5 bases from V and 5 bases from J; bases unmatched to any gene: 9. The CDR3 runs to 15 residues. In germline, CDR1 is MRHNA, CDR2 SNTAGT. CDR3 DNA sequence: TGTGCCAGCAGTCGGGGGGGGCAGCAACTAGATACGCAGTATTTT. Residues: CASSRGGQQLDTQYF.

In DNA, the CDR3 is TGTGCCAGCAGGGCCGCCGGGACAGGATTTAAGAGACTGTTTTTT. It specifies CASRAAGTGFKRLFF. J is TRBJ1-4 and V is TRBV7-2; 8 bases line up with TRBD1. The ends lost 6 bases at V and 13 bases at J; junction bases unmatched: 16. The CDR3 is made up of 15 amino acids. Per the germline V gene, CDR1 is SGHTA and CDR2 is FQGNSA.

The chain uses TRBV29-1 and TRBJ2-3, with no clear D. CDR1 is SQVTM, CDR2 ANQGSEA, per germline. The CDR3 spans 13 residues. V was trimmed by 5 bases and J by 2 bases, leaving 11 bases between them. The DNA of the CDR3 is TGCAGCGTTTCCAGAATGTTCACAGATACGCAGTATTTT. Amino acid sequence: CSVSRMFTDTQYF.